Described below is a single T cell receptor (beta chain) sequence and its context. Antigen specificity is unknown. The data derive from a study of cytotoxic CD8 clonotypes in ibrutinib-treated CLL. Study as a whole: After a median around eleven months on treatment (6 to 36), response samples were drawn. Notes on the study in general: Higher circulating CD8+ T-cell counts strongly accompanied higher baseline clonality, above age-matched healthy donors. Clonality was higher at ibrutinib response and returned toward baseline at progression.

The ends lost 4 bases at V and 1 base at J; junction bases unmatched: 4. The CDR3 runs 16 residues. The germline V gene encodes CDR1 MNHEY and CDR2 SVGAGI. Generated by immunoSEQ multiplex PCR, the TCRdb table keeps only in-frame clones and is missing some. The sample records around 330,000 clones, 60% to 80% being singletons. From cryopreserved PBMCs came roughly 2 micrograms of genomic DNA used for TCR beta libraries. Sequenced material: PBMCs, taken after 36 months of ibrutinib treatment. The V and J genes are TRBV6-5 and TRBJ2-5; 12 bases map to TRBD2. The sequence came from a human donor with chronic lymphocytic leukemia. This CDR3 is CASSSLTSGGQETQYF. The CDR3 DNA sequence: TGTGCCAGCAGTTCCCTGACTAGCGGGGGCCAAGAGACCCAGTACTTC.